The T cell receptor beta chain under discussion was sequenced for a study of blood T cell repertoires in COVID-19. Method: immunoSEQ multiplex PCR; TCRdb's copy keeps in-frame clones and lacks some. The sample contains 80,000 to 100,000 clones, approximately 86% of which appear only once. This CDR3 has 14 amino acids. V trimming: 8 bases; J trimming: 5 bases; junction bases outside the gene matches: 8. Germline values: CDR1 MGHRA, CDR2 YSYEKL. In this sample, this clone turned up a few times. The sequence derives from a man aged 50 or older with acute or convalescent COVID-19. The chain links TRBV4-1 to TRBJ1-2; 10 bases fit TRBD1. The sequencing input was peripheral blood. Written as DNA, the CDR3 is TGCGCCAGCGGGACAGGGGCCCCGCGGTATGGCTACACCTTC. This sequence encodes CASGTGAPRYGYTF.